Listed below are T cell receptor beta chains from one sample, sequenced in a study of blood T cell repertoires in COVID-19. The data were produced by immunoSEQ multiplex PCR, yet TCRdb's version contains in-frame clones alone and is incomplete. The data show about 240,000 clones, about 83% seen once. Material for sequencing was peripheral blood. These receptors came from a man aged 80 or over with acute or convalescent COVID-19. Both conserved end residues are trimmed from each CDR3. Size values are once, few and many counts, or a class for expanded clones, and some rows have none.

V: TRBV6-5; J: TRBJ2-7; size: NA; CDR3: ASRQGAGGDEQY
V: TRBV3-1/TRBV3-2; J: TRBJ1-3; size: NA; CDR3: ASSPQAFSGNTIY
V: TRBV7-3; J: TRBJ2-3; size: NA; CDR3: ASRPSGSGADTQY
V: TRBV5-4; J: TRBJ2-2; size: NA; CDR3: ASSPSRDRGGELF
V: TRBV2; J: TRBJ2-7; size: NA; CDR3: ASSVLAGVTGEQY
V: TRBV28; J: TRBJ2-2; size: NA; CDR3: ASSLGLGGTGELF
V: TRBV6-6; J: TRBJ1-3; size: NA; CDR3: ASSYSRQRSGNTIY
V: TRBV19; J: TRBJ1-2; size: once; CDR3: ASSSMGEVNYGYT
V: TRBV19; J: TRBJ1-2; size: NA; CDR3: ASSPGGYYGYT
V: TRBV24-1; J: TRBJ1-1; size: NA; CDR3: ATRPGENTEAF
V: TRBV10-1; J: TRBJ2-3; size: NA; CDR3: ASSDRGGPDTQY
V: TRBV4-2; J: TRBJ2-3; size: NA; CDR3: ASSQAGTSGTDTQY
V: TRBV7-2; J: TRBJ1-5; size: NA; CDR3: ASSPDRGLFQPQH